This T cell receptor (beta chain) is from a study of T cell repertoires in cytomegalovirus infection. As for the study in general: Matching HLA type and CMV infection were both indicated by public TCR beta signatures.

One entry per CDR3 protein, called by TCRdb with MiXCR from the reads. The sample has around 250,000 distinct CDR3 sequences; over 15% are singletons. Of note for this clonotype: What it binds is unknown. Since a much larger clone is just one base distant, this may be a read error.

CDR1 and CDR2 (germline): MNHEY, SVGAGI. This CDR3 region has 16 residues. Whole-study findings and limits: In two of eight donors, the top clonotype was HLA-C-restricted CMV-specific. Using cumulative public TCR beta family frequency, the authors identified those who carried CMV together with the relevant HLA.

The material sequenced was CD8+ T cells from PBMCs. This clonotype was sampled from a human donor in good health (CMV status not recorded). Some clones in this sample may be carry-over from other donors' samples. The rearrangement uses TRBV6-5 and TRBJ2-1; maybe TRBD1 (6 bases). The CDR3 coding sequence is TGTGCCAACAGTGAAGACGGGACATACTTCGAGGATGAGCAGTTCTTC. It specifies CANSEDGTYFEDEQFF.